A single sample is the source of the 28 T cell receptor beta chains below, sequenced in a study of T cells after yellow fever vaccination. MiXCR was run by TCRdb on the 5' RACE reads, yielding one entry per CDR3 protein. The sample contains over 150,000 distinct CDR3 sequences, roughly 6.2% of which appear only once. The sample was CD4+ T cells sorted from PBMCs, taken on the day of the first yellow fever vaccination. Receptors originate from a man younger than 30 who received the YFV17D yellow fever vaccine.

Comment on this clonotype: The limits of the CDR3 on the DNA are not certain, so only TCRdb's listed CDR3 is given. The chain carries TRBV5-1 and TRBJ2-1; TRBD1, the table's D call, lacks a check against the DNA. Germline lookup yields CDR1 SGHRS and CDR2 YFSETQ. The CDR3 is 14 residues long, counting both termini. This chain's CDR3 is CASSLVGAGARGVF.

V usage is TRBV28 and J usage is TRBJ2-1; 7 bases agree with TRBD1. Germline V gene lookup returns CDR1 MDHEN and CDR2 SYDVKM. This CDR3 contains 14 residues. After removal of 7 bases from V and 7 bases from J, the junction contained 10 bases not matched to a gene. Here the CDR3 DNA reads TGTGCCAGCACTGATGGGGGACAGTTGAATGAGCAGTTCTTC. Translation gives CASTDGGQLNEQFF. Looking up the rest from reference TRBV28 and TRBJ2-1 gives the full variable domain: DVKVTQSSRYLVKRTGEKVFLECVQDMDHENMFWYRQDPGLGLRLIYFSYDVKMKEKGDIPEGYSVSREKKERFSLILESASTNQTSMYLCASTDGGQLNEQFFGPGTRLTVL.

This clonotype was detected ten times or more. The CDR3 DNA is TGTGCCAGCAGCCCATATTGGGGGCCGAACGGGGAGCTGTTTTTT. It translates to CASSPYWGPNGELFF. This chain connects TRBV5-5 to TRBJ2-2, with D maybe TRBD1 (6 bases). V lost 4 bases and J 7 bases, leaving 17 bases between the germline ends. The CDR3 extends over 15 amino acids. CDR1 is SGHKS, CDR2 YYEKEE, per germline (reference sequence).

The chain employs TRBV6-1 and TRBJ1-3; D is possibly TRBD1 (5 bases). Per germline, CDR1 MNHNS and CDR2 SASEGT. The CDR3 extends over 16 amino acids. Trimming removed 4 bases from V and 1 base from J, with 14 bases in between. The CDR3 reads CASSGTGASSGNTIYF. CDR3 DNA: TGTGCCAGCAGTGGTACCGGGGCTTCTTCTGGAAACACCATATATTTT.

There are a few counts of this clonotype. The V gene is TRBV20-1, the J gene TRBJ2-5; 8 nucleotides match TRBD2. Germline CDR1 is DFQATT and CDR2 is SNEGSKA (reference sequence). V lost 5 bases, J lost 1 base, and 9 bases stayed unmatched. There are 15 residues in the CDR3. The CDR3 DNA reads TGCAGTGCTGGGGGGGGCCTAGCGGGCCAAGAGACCCAGTACTTC. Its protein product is CSAGGGLAGQETQYF.

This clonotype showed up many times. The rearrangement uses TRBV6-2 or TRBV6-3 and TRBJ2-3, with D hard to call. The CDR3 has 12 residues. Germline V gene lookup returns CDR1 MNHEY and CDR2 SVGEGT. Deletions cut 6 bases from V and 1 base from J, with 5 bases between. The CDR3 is CASRPRTDTQYF. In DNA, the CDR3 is TGTGCCAGCAGACCCCGCACAGATACGCAGTATTTT.

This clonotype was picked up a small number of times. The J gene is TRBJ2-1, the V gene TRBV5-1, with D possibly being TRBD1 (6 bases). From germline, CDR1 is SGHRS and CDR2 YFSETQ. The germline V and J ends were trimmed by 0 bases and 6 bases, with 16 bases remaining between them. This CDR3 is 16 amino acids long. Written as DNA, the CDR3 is TGCGCCAGCAGCTTGGATGTGCTTCAAGGGGGCAATGAGCAGTTCTTC. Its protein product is CASSLDVLQGGNEQFF.

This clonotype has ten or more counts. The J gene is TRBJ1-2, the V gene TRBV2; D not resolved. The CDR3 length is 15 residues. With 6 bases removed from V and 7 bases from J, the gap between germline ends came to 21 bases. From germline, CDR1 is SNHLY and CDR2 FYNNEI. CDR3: CASSPKTYHSLGYTF. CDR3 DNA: TGTGCCAGCAGCCCCAAAACATATCATTCCCTTGGCTACACCTTC.

In DNA, the CDR3 is TGTGCCAGCACCCGGGACAGGGCGGCCACCGGGGAGCTGTTTTTT. Its protein is CASTRDRAATGELFF. The chain employs TRBV3-1 and TRBJ2-2, with 9 bases fitting TRBD1. Trimming took 7 bases from V and 4 from J; bases not matched to a gene: 7. Germline V gene sequence: CDR1 LGHDT, CDR2 YNNKEL (reference sequence). The CDR3 is 15 amino acids.

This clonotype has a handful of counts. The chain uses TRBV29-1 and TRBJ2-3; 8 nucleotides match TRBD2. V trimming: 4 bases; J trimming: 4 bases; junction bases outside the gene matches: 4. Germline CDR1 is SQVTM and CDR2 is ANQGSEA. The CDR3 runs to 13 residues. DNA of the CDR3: TGCAGCGTTGTCGGGGGGGCTCCAGATACGCAGTATTTT. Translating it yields CSVVGGAPDTQYF.

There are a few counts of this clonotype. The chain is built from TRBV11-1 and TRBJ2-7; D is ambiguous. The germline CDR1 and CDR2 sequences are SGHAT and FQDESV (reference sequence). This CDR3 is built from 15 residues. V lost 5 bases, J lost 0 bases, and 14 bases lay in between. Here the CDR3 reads CASSPGFWFSYEQYF. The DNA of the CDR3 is TGTGCCAGCAGCCCCGGGTTTTGGTTCTCCTACGAGCAGTACTTC.

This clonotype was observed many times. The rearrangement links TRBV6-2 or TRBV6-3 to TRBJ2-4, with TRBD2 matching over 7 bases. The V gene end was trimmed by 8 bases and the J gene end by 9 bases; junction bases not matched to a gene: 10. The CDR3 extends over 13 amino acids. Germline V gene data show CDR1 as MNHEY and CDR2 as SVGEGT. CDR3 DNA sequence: TGTGCCAGCTCTTGGGGGGGGAGTGGCATTCAGTACTTC. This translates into CASSWGGSGIQYF.

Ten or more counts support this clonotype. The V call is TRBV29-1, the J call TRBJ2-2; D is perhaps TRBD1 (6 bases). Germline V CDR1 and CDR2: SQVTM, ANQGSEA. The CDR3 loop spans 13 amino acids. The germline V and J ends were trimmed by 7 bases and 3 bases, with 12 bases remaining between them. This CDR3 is CSGYRADTGELFF. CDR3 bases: TGCAGCGGCTACAGGGCTGACACCGGGGAGCTGTTTTTT.

CDR3 residues: CASSNREGGELFF. The CDR3 nucleotides read TGCGCCAGCAGTAACAGGGAGGGCGGGGAGCTGTTTTTT. The chain carries TRBV4-1 and TRBJ2-2; a possible D gene is TRBD2 (7 bases). The V gene's germline CDR1 is MGHRA and CDR2 YSYEKL. V lost 6 bases to trimming and J lost 7 bases, with 12 bases between them. This CDR3 comprises 13 residues.

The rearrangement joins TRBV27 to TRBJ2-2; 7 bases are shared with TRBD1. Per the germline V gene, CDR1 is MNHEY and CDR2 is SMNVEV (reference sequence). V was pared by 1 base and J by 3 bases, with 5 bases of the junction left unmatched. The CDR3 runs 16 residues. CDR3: CASSLLTTGDTGELFF. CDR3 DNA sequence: TGTGCCAGCAGTTTATTAACAACAGGGGACACCGGGGAGCTGTTTTTT.

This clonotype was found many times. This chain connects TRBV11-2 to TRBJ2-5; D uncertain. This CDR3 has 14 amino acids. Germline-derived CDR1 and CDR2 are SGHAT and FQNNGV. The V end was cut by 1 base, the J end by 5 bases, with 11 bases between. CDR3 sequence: CASSLAGRRETQYF. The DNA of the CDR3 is TGTGCCAGCAGCTTAGCCGGACGTCGGGAGACCCAGTACTTC.

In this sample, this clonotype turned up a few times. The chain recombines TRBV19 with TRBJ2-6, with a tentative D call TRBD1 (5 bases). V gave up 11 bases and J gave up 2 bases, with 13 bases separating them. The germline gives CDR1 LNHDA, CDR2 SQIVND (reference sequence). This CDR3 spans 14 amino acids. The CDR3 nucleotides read TGTGCCTCGGGCCCCAGGGCTGGGGCCAACGTCCTGACTTTC. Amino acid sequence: CASGPRAGANVLTF.

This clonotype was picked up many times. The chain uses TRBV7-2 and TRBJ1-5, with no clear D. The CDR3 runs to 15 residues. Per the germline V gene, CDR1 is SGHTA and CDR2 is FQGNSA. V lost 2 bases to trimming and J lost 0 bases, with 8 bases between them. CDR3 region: CASSLIAGSNQPQHF. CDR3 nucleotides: TGTGCCAGCAGCTTAATCGCCGGTAGCAATCAGCCCCAGCATTTT.

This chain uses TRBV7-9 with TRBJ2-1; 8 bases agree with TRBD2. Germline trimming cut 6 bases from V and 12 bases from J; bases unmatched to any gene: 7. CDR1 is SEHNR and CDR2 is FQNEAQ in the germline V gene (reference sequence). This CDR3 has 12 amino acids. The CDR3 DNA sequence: TGTGCCAGCAGTCTCGGGGGGGCGGGGCAGTTCTTC. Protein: CASSLGGAGQFF. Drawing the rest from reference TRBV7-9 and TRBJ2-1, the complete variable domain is DTGVSQNPRHKITKRGQNVTFRCDPISEHNRLYWYRQTLGQGPEFLTYFQNEAQLEKSRLLSDRFSAERPKGSFSTLEIQRTEQGDSAMYLCASSLGGAGQFFGPGTRLTVL.

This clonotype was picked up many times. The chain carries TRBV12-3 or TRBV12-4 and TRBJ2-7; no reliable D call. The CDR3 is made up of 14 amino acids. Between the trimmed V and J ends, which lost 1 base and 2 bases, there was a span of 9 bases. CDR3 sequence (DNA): TGTGCCAGCAGTTTAGGTACAGCAACCTACGAGCAGTACTTC. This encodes CASSLGTATYEQYF.

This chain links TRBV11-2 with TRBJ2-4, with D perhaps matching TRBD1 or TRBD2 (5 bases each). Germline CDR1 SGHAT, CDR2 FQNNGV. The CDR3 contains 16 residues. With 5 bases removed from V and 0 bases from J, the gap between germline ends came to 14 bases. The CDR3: CASSPGTALAKNIQYF. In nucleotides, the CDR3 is TGTGCCAGCAGCCCCGGGACCGCACTAGCCAAAAACATTCAGTACTTC.

CDR3 sequence: CASSSGQGWPGNTIYF. The CDR3 DNA reads as TGCGCCAGCAGTTCCGGACAGGGTTGGCCTGGAAACACCATATATTTT. The rearrangement uses TRBV5-1 and TRBJ1-3; 8 bases match TRBD1. Trimming cost V 5 bases and J 2 bases; bases outside gene matches: 9. CDR1 is SGHRS, CDR2 YFSETQ, per germline. CDR3 length equals 16 residues.

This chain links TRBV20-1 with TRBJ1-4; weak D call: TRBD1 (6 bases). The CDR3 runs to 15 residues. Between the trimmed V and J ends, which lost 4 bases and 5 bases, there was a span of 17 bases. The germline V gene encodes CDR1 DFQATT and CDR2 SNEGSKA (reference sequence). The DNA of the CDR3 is TGCAGTGCTACAAACCCCCGAGGGGGGAATGAAAAACTGTTTTTT. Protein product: CSATNPRGGNEKLFF.

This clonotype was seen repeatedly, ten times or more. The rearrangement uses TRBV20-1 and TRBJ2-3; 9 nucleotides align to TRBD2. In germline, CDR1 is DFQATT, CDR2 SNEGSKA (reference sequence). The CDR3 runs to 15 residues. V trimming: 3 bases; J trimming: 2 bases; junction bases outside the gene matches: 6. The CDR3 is CSARTLAGNTDTQYF. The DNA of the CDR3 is TGCAGTGCTAGGACACTAGCGGGTAACACAGATACGCAGTATTTT.

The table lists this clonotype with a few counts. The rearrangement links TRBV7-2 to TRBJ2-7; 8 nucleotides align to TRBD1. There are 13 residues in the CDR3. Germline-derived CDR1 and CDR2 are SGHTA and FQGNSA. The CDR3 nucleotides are TGTGCCAGCAGCTTACACCCACAGGGACAGGTGACCGTC. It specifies CASSLHPQGQVTV.

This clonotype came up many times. The CDR3 nucleotides are TGCGCCAGCATGCGGGGGGCGATGACTGAAGCTTTCTTT. This codes for CASMRGAMTEAFF. The chain combines TRBV5-1 with TRBJ1-1; possible D gene TRBD1, 6 bases. V gave up 6 bases and J gave up 5 bases, with 14 bases separating them. Looked up from germline, CDR1 is SGHRS and CDR2 is YFSETQ. The CDR3 length is 13 residues.

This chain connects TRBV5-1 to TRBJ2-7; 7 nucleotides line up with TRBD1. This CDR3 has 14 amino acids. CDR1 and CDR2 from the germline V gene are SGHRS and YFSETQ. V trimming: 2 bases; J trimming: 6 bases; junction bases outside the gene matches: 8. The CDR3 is CASSFGQEIGEQYF. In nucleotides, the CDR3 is TGCGCCAGCAGCTTTGGACAGGAGATCGGCGAGCAGTACTTC.

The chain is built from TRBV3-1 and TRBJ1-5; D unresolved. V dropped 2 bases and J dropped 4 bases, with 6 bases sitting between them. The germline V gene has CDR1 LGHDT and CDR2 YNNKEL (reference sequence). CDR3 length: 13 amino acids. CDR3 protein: CASSQRLNQPQHF. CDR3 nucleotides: TGTGCCAGCAGCCAAAGGCTGAATCAGCCCCAGCATTTT.